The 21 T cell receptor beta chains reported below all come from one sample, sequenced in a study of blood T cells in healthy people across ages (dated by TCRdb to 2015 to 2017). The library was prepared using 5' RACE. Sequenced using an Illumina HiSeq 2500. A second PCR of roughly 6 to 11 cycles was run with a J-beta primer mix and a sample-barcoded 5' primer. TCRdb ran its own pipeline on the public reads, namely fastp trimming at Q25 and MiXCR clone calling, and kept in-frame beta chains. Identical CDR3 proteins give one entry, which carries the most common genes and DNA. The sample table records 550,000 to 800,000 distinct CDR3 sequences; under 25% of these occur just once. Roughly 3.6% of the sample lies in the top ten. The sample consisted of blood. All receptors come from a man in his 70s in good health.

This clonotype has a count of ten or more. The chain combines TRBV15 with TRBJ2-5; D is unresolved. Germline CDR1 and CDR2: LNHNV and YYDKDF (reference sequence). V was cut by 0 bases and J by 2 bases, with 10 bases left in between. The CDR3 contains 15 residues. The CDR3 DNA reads TGTGCCACCAGCAGAGATTCGGCCAGACAAGAGACCCAGTACTTC. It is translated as CATSRDSARQETQYF.

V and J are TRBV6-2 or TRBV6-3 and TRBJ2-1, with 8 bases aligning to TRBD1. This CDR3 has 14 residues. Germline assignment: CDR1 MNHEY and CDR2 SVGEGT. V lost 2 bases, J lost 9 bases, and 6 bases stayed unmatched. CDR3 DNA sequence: TGTGCCAGCAGTTACAGGCAGGGGGCCGGTGAGCAGTTCTTC. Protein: CASSYRQGAGEQFF.

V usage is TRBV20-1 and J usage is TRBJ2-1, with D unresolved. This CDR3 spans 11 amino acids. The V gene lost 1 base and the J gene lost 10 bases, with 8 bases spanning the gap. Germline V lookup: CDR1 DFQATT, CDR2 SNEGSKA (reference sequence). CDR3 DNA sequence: TGCAGTGCTAGAGCCCTATCCGAGCAGTTCTTC. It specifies CSARALSEQFF.

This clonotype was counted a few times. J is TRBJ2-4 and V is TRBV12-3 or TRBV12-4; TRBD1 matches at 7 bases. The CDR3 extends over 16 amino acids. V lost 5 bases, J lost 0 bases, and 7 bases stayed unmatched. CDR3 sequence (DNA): TGTGCCAGCAGTCCCCAGGGACAGATAGCCAAAAACATTCAGTACTTC. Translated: CASSPQGQIAKNIQYF.

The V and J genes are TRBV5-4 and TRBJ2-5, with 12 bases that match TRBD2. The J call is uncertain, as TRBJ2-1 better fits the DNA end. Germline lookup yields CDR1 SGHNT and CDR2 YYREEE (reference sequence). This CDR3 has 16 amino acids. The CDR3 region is CASSLGGLAGINEQFF. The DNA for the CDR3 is TGTGCCAGCAGCTTAGGCGGACTAGCGGGGATTAATGAGCAGTTCTTC.

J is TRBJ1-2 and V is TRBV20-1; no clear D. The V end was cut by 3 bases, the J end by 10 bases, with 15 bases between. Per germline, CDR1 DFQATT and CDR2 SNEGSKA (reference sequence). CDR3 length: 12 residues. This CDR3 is CSARPVDGDYTF. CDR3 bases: TGCAGTGCTAGGCCAGTAGACGGAGACTACACCTTC.

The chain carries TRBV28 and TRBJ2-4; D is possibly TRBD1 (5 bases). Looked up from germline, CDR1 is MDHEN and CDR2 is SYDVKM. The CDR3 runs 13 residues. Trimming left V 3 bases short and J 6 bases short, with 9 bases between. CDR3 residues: CASSLGQVNIQYF. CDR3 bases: TGTGCCAGCAGTTTGGGGCAGGTAAACATTCAGTACTTC.

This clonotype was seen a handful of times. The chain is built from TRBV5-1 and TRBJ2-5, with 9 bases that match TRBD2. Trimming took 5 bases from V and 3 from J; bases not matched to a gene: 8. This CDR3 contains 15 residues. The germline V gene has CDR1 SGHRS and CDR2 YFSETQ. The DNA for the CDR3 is TGCGCCAGCAGTTATCAGCGGGGGGTGGAAGAGACCCAGTACTTC. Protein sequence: CASSYQRGVEETQYF. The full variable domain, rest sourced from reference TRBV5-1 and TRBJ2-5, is KAGVTQTPRYLIKTRGQQVTLSCSPISGHRSVSWYQQTPGQGLQFLFEYFSETQRNKGNFPGRFSGRQFSNSRSEMNVSTLELGDSALYLCASSYQRGVEETQYFGPGTRLLVL.

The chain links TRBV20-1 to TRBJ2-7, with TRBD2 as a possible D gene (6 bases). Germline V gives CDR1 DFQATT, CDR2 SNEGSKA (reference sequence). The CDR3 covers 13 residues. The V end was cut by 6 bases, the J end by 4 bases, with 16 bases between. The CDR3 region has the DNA TGCAGTGCCACGCGCCGGGACTTATACGAGCAGTACTTC. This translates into CSATRRDLYEQYF.

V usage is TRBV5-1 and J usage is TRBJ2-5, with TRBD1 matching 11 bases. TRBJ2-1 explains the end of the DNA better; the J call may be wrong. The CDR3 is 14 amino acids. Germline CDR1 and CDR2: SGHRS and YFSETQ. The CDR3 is CASSKGTGGNEQFF. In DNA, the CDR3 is TGCGCCAGCAGCAAAGGGACAGGGGGCAATGAGCAGTTCTTC.

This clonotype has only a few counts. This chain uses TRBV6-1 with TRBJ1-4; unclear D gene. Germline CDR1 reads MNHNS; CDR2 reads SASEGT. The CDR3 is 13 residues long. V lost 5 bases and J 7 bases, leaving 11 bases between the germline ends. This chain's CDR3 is CASSPNGVEKLFF. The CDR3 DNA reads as TGTGCCAGCAGTCCAAACGGGGTTGAAAAACTGTTTTTT.

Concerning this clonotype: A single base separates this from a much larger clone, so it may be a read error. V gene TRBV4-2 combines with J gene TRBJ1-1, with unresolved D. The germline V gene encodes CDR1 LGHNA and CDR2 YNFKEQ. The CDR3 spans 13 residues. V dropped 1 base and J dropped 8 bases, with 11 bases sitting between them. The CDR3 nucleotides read TGTGCCAGCAGCCAAGTTACAGCGCCGGAAGCTTTCTTT. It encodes CASSQVTAPEAFF.

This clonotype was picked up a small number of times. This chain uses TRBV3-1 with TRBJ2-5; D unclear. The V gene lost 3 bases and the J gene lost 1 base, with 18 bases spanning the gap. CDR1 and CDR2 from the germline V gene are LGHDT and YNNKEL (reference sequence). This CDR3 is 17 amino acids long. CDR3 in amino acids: CASSHNAGTTLQETQYF. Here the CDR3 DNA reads TGTGCCAGCAGCCACAACGCTGGCACTACCCTCCAAGAGACCCAGTACTTC.

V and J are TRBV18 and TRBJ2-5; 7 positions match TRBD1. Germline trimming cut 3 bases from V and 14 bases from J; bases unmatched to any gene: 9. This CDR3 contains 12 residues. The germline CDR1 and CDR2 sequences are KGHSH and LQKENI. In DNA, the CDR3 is TGTGCCAGCTCACCCGTAGGACAGGACCTTTACTTC. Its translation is CASSPVGQDLYF.

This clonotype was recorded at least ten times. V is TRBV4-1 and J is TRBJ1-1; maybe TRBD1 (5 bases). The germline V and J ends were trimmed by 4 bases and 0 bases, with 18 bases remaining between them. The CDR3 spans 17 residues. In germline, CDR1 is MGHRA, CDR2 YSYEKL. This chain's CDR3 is CASSPRRWGAVNTEAFF. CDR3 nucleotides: TGCGCCAGCAGCCCCCGGAGATGGGGCGCGGTGAACACTGAAGCTTTCTTT.

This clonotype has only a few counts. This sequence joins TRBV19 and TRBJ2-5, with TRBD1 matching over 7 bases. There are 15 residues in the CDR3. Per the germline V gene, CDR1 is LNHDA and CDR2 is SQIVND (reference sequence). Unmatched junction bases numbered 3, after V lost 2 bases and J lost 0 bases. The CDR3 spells CASSIRQGYQETQYF. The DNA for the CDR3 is TGTGCCAGTAGTATAAGACAGGGATACCAAGAGACCCAGTACTTC.

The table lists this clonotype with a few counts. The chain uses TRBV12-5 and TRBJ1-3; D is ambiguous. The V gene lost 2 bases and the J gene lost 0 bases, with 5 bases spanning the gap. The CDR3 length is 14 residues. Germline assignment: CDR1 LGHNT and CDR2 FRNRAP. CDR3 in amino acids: CASGLTGSGNTIYF. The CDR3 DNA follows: TGTGCTAGTGGTTTGACGGGCTCTGGAAACACCATATATTTT.

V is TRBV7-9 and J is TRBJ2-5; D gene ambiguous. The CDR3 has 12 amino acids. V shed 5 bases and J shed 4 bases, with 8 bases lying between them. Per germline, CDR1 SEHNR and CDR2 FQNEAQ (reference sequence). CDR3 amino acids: CASSPLSETQYF. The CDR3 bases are TGTGCCAGCAGCCCACTATCAGAGACCCAGTACTTC.

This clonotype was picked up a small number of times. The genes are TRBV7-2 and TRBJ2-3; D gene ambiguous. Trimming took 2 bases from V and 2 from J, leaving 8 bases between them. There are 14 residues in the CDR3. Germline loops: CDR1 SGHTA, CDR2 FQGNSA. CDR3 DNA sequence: TGTGCCAGCAGCTTAAGGACCTACACAGATACGCAGTATTTT. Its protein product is CASSLRTYTDTQYF. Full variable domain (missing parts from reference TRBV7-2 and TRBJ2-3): GAGVSQSPSNKVTEKGKDVELRCDPISGHTALYWYRQSLGQGLEFLIYFQGNSAPDKSGLPSDRFSAERTGGSVSTLTIQRTQQEDSAVYLCASSLRTYTDTQYFGPGTRLTVL.

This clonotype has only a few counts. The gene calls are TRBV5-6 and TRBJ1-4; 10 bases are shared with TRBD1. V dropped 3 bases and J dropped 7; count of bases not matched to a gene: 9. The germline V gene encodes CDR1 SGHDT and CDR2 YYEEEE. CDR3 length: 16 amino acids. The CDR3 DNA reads TGTGCCAGCAGCTCGAGCGGGACAGGGGAAGGTGAAAAACTGTTTTTT. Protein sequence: CASSSSGTGEGEKLFF.

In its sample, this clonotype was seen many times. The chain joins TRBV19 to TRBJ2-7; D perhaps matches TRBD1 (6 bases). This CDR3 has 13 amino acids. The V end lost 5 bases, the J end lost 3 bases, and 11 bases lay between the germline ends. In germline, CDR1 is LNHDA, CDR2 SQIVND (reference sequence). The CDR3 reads CASSAGQYYEQYF. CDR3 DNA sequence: TGTGCCAGTAGTGCAGGACAGTACTACGAGCAGTACTTC.